This T cell receptor beta chain is from a study of shared clonotypes between healthy human individuals (dated by TCRdb to the early 2020s). Study-level background: Three men and two women, aged 18 to 49 years, made up the cohort. For each donor, CD4 naive and CD4 memory were each given three plates, CD8 naive was given two plates, and CD8 memory was given one plate. The study deeply sequenced blood TCR repertoires of several healthy adults to estimate repertoire size and the extent of clonotype sharing between individuals. Libraries were prepared and TCR repertoires were sequenced by different laboratories using diverse techniques, in order to increase sequencing depth and limit assay-specific biases. Between about 0.85 and 9.5 billion PBMCs per donor were obtained by leukapheresis. What the work shows at the level of the full study, not this receptor alone: The small number of donors limited the genetic and exposure-history diversity represented. Larger estimated clonotype richness was generally found for naive subsets than for memory subsets. Sampling was limited to blood, and TCR repertoires in tissue likely differ from TCR repertoires in blood. When several donors were compared, the shared fraction of clonotypes was around 5% for naive CD4, about 4% for naive CD8, 2% to 2.5% for memory CD4, and 0.35% to 0.5% for memory CD8. Clonotypes shared by all four sorted-subset donors showed higher generation probabilities than non-shared clonotypes. Pairwise subsampling led to the expectation that sequencing depth would affect the degree of clonotype sharing among donors. Incomplete sequencing was indicated by rarefaction of sorted-subset datasets, despite the large sequencing depth.

TCR CDR3 regions were amplified from genomic DNA by multiplex PCR using the deep immunoSEQ assay. Extracted genomic DNA from each cell subset was spread evenly across all wells of several immunoSEQ 96-well plates, with each plate serving as a replicate. For sorted subsets, approximately 210 ng of genomic DNA, equivalent to roughly 30,000 T cell genomes, went into each replicate PCR. Purified libraries were quantified with a Qubit 3.0 fluorometer, sized on a Bioanalyzer 2100, and re-quantified with the KAPA Library Quantification kit. Every immunoSEQ 96-well plate was sequenced on a separate single-read 150-cycle Illumina NextSeq 550 flow cell. As for the original processing: Because the immunoSEQ output held only junctional sequences and lacked quality scores, the filtering could not match the filtering applied to full-length reads. Sequences were annotated with PyIR, a Python wrapper for IgBLAST v1.9, using IMGT germline references to assign V/J genes and CDR3. Reads with weak V/J assignments (E-value above 1e-6), missing CDR3, stop codons, out-of-frame junctions, or ambiguous translated residues were removed. V3J clonotypes were defined as sequences sharing an identical inferred V gene, J gene, and CDR3 amino acid sequence. Percentage overlap between repertoires was computed as shared unique clonotypes divided by the size of the smaller repertoire. RTK rarefaction, the Chao1 estimator, and Recon v2.1 estimates of unobserved clonotypes were used to assess repertoire richness. Generation probabilities were computed with OLGA for all TCRbeta clonotypes obtained by the gDNA method from several donors. Held by TCRdb, this immuneACCESS table contains in-frame sequences only and omits some clones. Under half of the omission traces to an unresolved V gene where checked; the cause of the rest is unknown. The V and J calls and clone size are taken from that table; D and trimming were inferred from the DNA. This sample is represented by around 940,000 clones; 70% to 85% of them were singletons. The top ten clones comprise about 1.5% of the sample.

This clone has just a few counts. What this receptor recognizes is not known. Within one base of it there is no much larger clone, and no base qualities were kept. The donors were healthy, HIV-negative adults who had no recently reported acute infections or vaccinations. Only Caucasian adults living in Nashville, Tennessee, USA were represented among the donors. CD4+ T cells were enriched by magnetic negative selection; naive cells were then positively selected on CD45RA, and the negative fraction formed the memory subset. After blood collection by leukapheresis, PBMCs were isolated using Ficoll-Histopaque density gradient centrifugation and then cryopreserved in the vapor phase of liquid nitrogen. Analytical flow cytometry was used to check the purity and quantity of every magnetically sorted T cell population. Genomic DNA was isolated from every sorted fraction and measured by UV absorbance on a Nanodrop 2000c.

The CDR3 has 14 amino acids, counting the end cysteine and phenylalanine. Only the CDR3 DNA stays, 42 bases, in frame from base 1. In the germline V gene, CDR1 corresponds to SGHDT and CDR2 to YYEEEE. V trim: 4 bases; J trim: 4 bases; unmatched bases: 3. This sequence originates from a man younger than 30 in good health. The chain was built from TRBV5-6 and TRBJ2-4; 9 junctional bases match TRBD1. Material: memory CD4+ T cells sorted from blood. The meaning of the sample's cell subset or site label: CD45RA-negative fraction. The CDR3 in this case is CASSAGTGKNIQYF. DNA sequence: TGTGCCAGCAGCGCCGGGACAGGGAAAAACATTCAGTACTTC. The reference TRBV5-6 and TRBJ2-4 proteins fill in what lies around the CDR3, so the full variable domain reads DAGVTQSPTHLIKTRGQQVTLRCSPKSGHDTVSWYQQALGQGPQFIFQYYEEEERQRGNFPDRFSGHQFPNYSSELNVNALLLGDSALYLCASSAGTGKNIQYFGAGTRLSVL.